Sequencing of this T cell receptor (beta chain) was carried out in a study of molecular identifiers for immune sequencing clone quantification. Study findings and constraints: Clones above 20 RNA copies contained over 97% of effector molecules and under 1% of naive molecules.

TCRdb called the PCR reads again in MiXCR, with one record for every CDR3 protein. The sample has roughly 40,000 distinct CDR3 sequences; approximately 24% are singletons. This CDR3 is 13 amino acids long. Trimming cost V 8 bases and J 2 bases, with 11 bases left between them. Germline V lookup: CDR1 LNHDA, CDR2 SQIVND (reference sequence). Of note for this clonotype: Its target is unknown.

The sample taken for sequencing was naive CD8+ T cells from blood, with Jurkat cell RNA spiked in. The subset here: FACS-sorted CD8+CD4-CCR7+CD45RA+ naive T cells. This sequence was found in a human donor in good health. Some libraries in this study had Jurkat cell RNA spiked in. The rearrangement uses TRBV19 and TRBJ2-3; D is undetermined. The CDR3 coding sequence is TGTGCCAGTTGGGGTTGGGACACAGATACGCAGTATTTT. Amino acid sequence: CASWGWDTDTQYF.